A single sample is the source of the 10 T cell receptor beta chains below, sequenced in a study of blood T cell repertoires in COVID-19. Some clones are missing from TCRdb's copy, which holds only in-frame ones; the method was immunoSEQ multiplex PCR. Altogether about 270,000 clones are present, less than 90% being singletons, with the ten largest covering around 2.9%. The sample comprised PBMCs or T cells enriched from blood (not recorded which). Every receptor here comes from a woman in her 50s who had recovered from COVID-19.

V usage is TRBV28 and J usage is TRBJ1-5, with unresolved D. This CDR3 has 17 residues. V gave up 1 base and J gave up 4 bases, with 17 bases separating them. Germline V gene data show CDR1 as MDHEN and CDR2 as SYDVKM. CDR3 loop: CASSLYRSGARNQPQHF. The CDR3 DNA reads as TGTGCCAGCAGTTTATATCGGTCCGGAGCAAGGAATCAGCCCCAGCATTTT.

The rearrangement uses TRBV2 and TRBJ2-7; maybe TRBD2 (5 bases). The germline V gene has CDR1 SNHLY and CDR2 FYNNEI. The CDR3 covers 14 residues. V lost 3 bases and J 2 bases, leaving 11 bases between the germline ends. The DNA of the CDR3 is TGTGCCAGCAGTGAGTCAGGCGGGCCCTACGAGCAGTACTTC. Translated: CASSESGGPYEQYF.

Here the CDR3 DNA reads TGTGCCAGCAGGTGGAGGGGAGGGGGGAACACTGAAGCTTTCTTT. This gives the protein CASRWRGGGNTEAFF. The chain combines TRBV7-2 with TRBJ1-1; perhaps TRBD1 as D (6 bases). Germline V gene sequence: CDR1 SGHTA, CDR2 FQGNSA. The CDR3 is 15 amino acids. Trimming took 6 bases from V and 1 from J, leaving 15 bases between them.

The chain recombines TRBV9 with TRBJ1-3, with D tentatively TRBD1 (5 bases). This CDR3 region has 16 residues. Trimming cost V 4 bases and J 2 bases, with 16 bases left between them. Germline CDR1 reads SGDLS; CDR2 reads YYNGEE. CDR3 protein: CASSPQGLGTGNTIYF. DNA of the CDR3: TGTGCCAGCAGCCCCCAGGGACTGGGGACTGGAAACACCATATATTTT.

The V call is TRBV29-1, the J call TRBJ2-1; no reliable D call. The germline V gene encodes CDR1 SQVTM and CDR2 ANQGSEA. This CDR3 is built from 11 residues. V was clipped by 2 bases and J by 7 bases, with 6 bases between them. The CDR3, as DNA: TGCAGCGTTGAAATCTTTAATGAGCAGTTCTTC. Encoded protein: CSVEIFNEQFF.

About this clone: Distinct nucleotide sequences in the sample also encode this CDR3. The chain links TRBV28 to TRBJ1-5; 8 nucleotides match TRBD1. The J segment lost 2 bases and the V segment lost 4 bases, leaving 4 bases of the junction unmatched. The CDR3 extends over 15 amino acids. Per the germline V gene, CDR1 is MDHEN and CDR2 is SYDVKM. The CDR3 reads CASSWTGSGNQPQHF. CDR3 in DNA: TGTGCCAGCAGTTGGACAGGGAGCGGCAATCAGCCCCAGCATTTT.

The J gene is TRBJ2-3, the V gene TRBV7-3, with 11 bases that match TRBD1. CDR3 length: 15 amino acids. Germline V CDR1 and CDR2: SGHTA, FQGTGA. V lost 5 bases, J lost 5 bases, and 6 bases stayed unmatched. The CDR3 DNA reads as TGTGCCAGCAGCCTAGGACAGGGGGCGGGAGATACGCAGTATTTT. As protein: CASSLGQGAGDTQYF.

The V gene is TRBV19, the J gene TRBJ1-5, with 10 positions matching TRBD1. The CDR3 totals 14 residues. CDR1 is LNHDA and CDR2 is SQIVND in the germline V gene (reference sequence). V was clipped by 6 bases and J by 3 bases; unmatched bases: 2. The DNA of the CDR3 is TGTGCCAGTAGGGACAGGGGGATCAATCAGCCCCAGCATTTT. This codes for CASRDRGINQPQHF. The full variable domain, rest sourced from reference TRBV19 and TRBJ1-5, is DGGITQSPKYLFRKEGQNVTLSCEQNLNHDAMYWYRQDPGQGLRLIYYSQIVNDFQKGDIAEGYSVSREKKESFPLTVTSAQKNPTAFYLCASRDRGINQPQHFGDGTRLSIL.

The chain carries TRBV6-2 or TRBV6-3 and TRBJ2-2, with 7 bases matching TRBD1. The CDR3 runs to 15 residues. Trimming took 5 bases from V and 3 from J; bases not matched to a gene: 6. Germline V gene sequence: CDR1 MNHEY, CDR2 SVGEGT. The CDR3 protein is CASSTRQGHTGELFF. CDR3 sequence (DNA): TGTGCCAGCAGTACCCGACAGGGACACACCGGGGAGCTGTTTTTT.

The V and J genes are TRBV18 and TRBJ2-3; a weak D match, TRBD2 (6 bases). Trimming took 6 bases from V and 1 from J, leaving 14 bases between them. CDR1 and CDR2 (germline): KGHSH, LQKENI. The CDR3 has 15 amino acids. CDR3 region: CASSGVGGGTDTQYF. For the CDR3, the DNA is TGTGCCAGCTCTGGAGTGGGGGGAGGCACAGATACGCAGTATTTT.